The 9 T cell receptor beta chains below come from one sample, sequenced in a study of blood T cell repertoires in COVID-19. Here immunoSEQ multiplex PCR was the method, and the copy in TCRdb shows in-frame clones only, minus some. The sample holds approximately 270,000 clones, roughly 84% seen once. The sample comprised peripheral blood. Receptors were obtained from a person between 65 and 79 years old with COVID-19, enrolled during active disease.

This clone was counted between two and nine times. The rearrangement links TRBV9 to TRBJ1-3; no definite D call. The CDR3 contains 13 residues. V lost 3 bases, J lost 2 bases, and 6 bases lay in between. Germline V gives CDR1 SGDLS, CDR2 YYNGEE. The CDR3 loop is CASSDRPGNTIYF. CDR3 nucleotide sequence: TGTGCCAGCAGCGACAGACCTGGAAACACCATATATTTT.

The table lists this clone with a count of one. The chain employs TRBV2 and TRBJ1-5, with D maybe TRBD1 (5 bases). Germline assignment: CDR1 SNHLY and CDR2 FYNNEI. The CDR3 spans 15 residues. V lost 3 bases and J lost 11, with 20 bases in between. CDR3 amino acids: CASSDLASQVVAQHF. CDR3 coding DNA: TGTGCCAGCAGTGATTTGGCGTCACAGGTTGTGGCCCAGCATTTT.

This clone was detected only once. The rearrangement uses TRBV7-6 and TRBJ2-1, with a weak D call TRBD1 (7 bases). The CDR3 consists of 15 residues. V was shortened by 0 bases and J by 8 bases, with 14 bases between the two germline ends. From germline, CDR1 is SGHVS and CDR2 FNYEAQ. CDR3 sequence reads: CASSLATGEEDEQFF. The CDR3 bases are TGTGCCAGCAGCTTAGCCACAGGGGAGGAGGATGAGCAGTTCTTC.

The V and J genes are TRBV18 and TRBJ1-1; TRBD1 might be the D (6 bases). CDR1 and CDR2 (germline): KGHSH, LQKENI. The CDR3 contains 15 residues. Between the trimmed V and J ends, which lost 2 bases and 1 base, there was a span of 11 bases. CDR3 bases: TGTGCCAGCTCACCAGCCGGGACACCGAACACTGAAGCTTTCTTT. Translating gives CASSPAGTPNTEAFF.

V gene TRBV3-1 (or the pseudogene TRBV3-2) combines with J gene TRBJ2-4; perhaps TRBD1 as D (5 bases). The CDR3 sequence is 17 residues long. The ends were cut back, 4 bases at V and 0 bases at J, with 16 bases in the middle. Germline CDR1 is LGHDT and CDR2 is YNNKEL (reference sequence). CDR3 loop: CASSPGSGHRAKNIQYF. The CDR3 bases are TGTGCCAGCAGCCCAGGGTCCGGACACCGAGCCAAAAACATTCAGTACTTC.

The CDR3 sequence: CSAQRGWDNEQFF. The CDR3 DNA sequence: TGCAGCGCGCAACGCGGTTGGGACAATGAGCAGTTCTTC. J is TRBJ2-1 and V is TRBV29-1; D ambiguous. The CDR3 runs 13 residues. Deletions cut 7 bases from V and 5 bases from J, with 15 bases between. Germline CDR1 reads SQVTM; CDR2 reads ANQGSEA.

The rearrangement uses TRBV24-1 and TRBJ1-3; 9 nucleotides line up with TRBD1. Germline V gene data show CDR1 as KGHDR and CDR2 as SFDVKD. The CDR3 spans 16 residues. V was clipped by 11 bases and J by 1 base; unmatched bases: 11. CDR3 sequence: CAIPQKGTGSGNTIYF. The CDR3 DNA sequence: TGTGCCATCCCCCAAAAAGGGACAGGGTCTGGAAACACCATATATTTT.

The rearrangement uses TRBV10-3 and TRBJ1-3, with D uncertain. The CDR3 is 14 residues long. The V and J ends lost 2 bases and 0 bases respectively, with 5 bases between them. Germline CDR1 reads ENHRY; CDR2 reads SYGVKD. For the CDR3, the DNA is TGTGCCATCAGTGAGGACATCTCTGGAAACACCATATATTTT. This gives the protein CAISEDISGNTIYF.

This rearrangement joins TRBV2 to TRBJ2-1; TRBD1 matches at 8 bases. The length of the CDR3 is 14 residues. V lost 4 bases, J lost 8 bases, and 7 bases stayed unmatched. The germline CDR1 and CDR2 sequences are SNHLY and FYNNEI. CDR3 sequence: CASSVDRGGHEQFF. DNA for the CDR3: TGTGCCAGCAGTGTAGACAGGGGAGGCCATGAGCAGTTCTTC.